The 16 T cell receptor beta chains below all came from one sample that was sequenced in a study of memory CD4+ T cells and cytomegalovirus serostatus (dated by TCRdb to the late 2010s). Library preparation was by the immunoSEQ multiplex PCR assay. Sourced from immuneACCESS, this table was stored by TCRdb with only in-frame sequences that have V and J called. A share of the clones is absent; for the studies checked, an unresolved V gene accounts for under half, and the remainder has no known explanation. In all, the sample holds 28,000 or so clones, and around 76% of those were seen once. 0.85% to 1.1% of the sample lies in the top ten. Single viable CD3+CD4+CD8-CD45RO+ cells were sorted as memory CD4+ T cells on a FACSAria II. Sequencing used memory CD4+ T cells from blood. Receptors were obtained from an adult in good health and CMV-seronegative.

V and J are TRBV5-1 and TRBJ1-2, with TRBD1 as a possible D gene (5 bases). This CDR3 comprises 14 residues. Trimming left V 0 bases short and J 4 bases short, with 10 bases between. CDR1 and CDR2 from the germline V gene are SGHRS and YFSETQ. The CDR3 DNA follows: TGCGCCAGCAGCTTGGAGGGGCAAGGCTATGGCTACACCTTC. Translating it yields CASSLEGQGYGYTF.

The rearrangement joins TRBV6-5 to TRBJ2-7; tentatively, D is TRBD2 (5 bases). V lost 2 bases and J lost 7, with 12 bases in between. CDR3 length: 13 amino acids. Germline CDR1 is MNHEY and CDR2 is SVGAGI. DNA of the CDR3: TGTGCCAGCAGTTACAACCCCACGGGAGAGCAGTACTTC. The encoded protein is CASSYNPTGEQYF.

The chain carries TRBV6-5 and TRBJ1-2; D perhaps matches TRBD1 (6 bases). This CDR3 contains 15 residues. CDR1 and CDR2 from the germline V gene are MNHEY and SVGAGI. V was clipped by 2 bases and J by 9 bases, with 19 bases between them. The CDR3 coding sequence is TGTGCCAGCAGTTACCCCAGGACAGTTCGGTACAGCTACACCTTC. Amino acids: CASSYPRTVRYSYTF.

This clone showed up just once. This chain connects TRBV4-2 to TRBJ2-7; D is uncertain. Germline assignment: CDR1 LGHNA and CDR2 YNFKEQ. The CDR3 consists of 14 residues. Trimming took off 0 bases at V and 2 bases at J, with 8 bases between the two ends. The CDR3, as DNA: TGTGCCAGCAGCCAAGAGAGGTCAGCCTACGAGCAGTACTTC. Translation gives CASSQERSAYEQYF.

This clone was counted a few times. The chain employs TRBV7-9 and TRBJ1-6; no definite D call. The CDR3 runs 13 residues. V lost 7 bases, J lost 4 bases, and 8 bases lay in between. The germline CDR1 and CDR2 sequences are SEHNR and FQNEAQ (reference sequence). CDR3 loop: CASKSGYNSPLHF. The CDR3 DNA reads TGTGCCAGCAAGTCCGGGTATAATTCACCCCTCCACTTT.

The chain has TRBV7-6 and TRBJ1-2; 8 nucleotides match TRBD1. This CDR3 contains 17 residues. The germline V gene has CDR1 SGHVS and CDR2 FNYEAQ. V lost 1 base to trimming and J lost 7 bases; unmatched junction nucleotides: 14. CDR3 amino acids: CASSLGPQGQGSGGYTF. The CDR3 region has the DNA TGTGCCAGCAGCTTAGGCCCACAAGGACAGGGTTCTGGTGGCTACACCTTC. Together with reference TRBV7-6 and TRBJ1-2, the CDR3 gives the full variable domain: GAGVSQSPRYKVTKRGQDVALRCDPISGHVSLYWYRQALGQGPEFLTYFNYEAQQDKSGLPNDRFSAERPEGSISTLTIQRTEQRDSAMYRCASSLGPQGQGSGGYTFGSGTRLTVV.

The rearrangement uses TRBV28 and TRBJ2-7; maybe TRBD2 (6 bases). The CDR3 extends over 15 amino acids. Between the trimmed V and J ends, which lost 6 bases and 0 bases, there was a span of 15 bases. The V gene's germline CDR1 is MDHEN and CDR2 SYDVKM. This chain's CDR3 is CASSTPWRDSYEQYF. Here the CDR3 DNA reads TGTGCCAGCAGCACCCCCTGGCGGGACTCCTACGAGCAGTACTTC.

The V call is TRBV4-2, the J call TRBJ2-7; maybe TRBD1 (6 bases). Germline V gene lookup returns CDR1 LGHNA and CDR2 YNFKEQ. V was trimmed by 0 bases and J by 1 base, leaving 10 bases between them. The CDR3 runs 15 residues. The CDR3 loop is CASSQEPGVSYEQYF. CDR3 DNA: TGTGCCAGCAGCCAAGAACCAGGGGTATCCTACGAGCAGTACTTC.

This clone has more than one count but fewer than ten. Relative to the germline gene, one junction end is altered; a read error may explain this. The chain carries TRBV18 and TRBJ1-5; D ambiguous. This CDR3 comprises 13 residues. Germline values: CDR1 KGHSH, CDR2 LQKENI. The CDR3 spells CASSPSSKQPQHF. The CDR3 DNA is TGTGCCAGCTCCCCGTCAAGCAAACAGCCCCAGCATTTT.

The chain joins TRBV27 to TRBJ2-3, with 12 bases identical to TRBD2. Germline assignment: CDR1 MNHEY and CDR2 SMNVEV (reference sequence). The CDR3 covers 16 residues. V was clipped by 6 bases and J by 5 bases; unmatched bases: 9. As DNA, the CDR3 is TGTGCCAGCAGGACCACCAGACTAGCGGGAGTAGATACGCAGTATTTT. Amino acids: CASRTTRLAGVDTQYF.

The V call is TRBV5-6, the J call TRBJ2-1; TRBD2 aligns across 7 bases. The CDR3 is 16 residues long. Germline values: CDR1 SGHDT, CDR2 YYEEEE. V was pared by 0 bases and J by 10 bases, with 13 bases of the junction left unmatched. The DNA of the CDR3 is TGTGCCAGCAGCTTGGGGGTCCGGGAGGTGGTCGGGGAGCAGTTCTTC. This codes for CASSLGVREVVGEQFF.

The CDR3 nucleotides read TGTGCCAGCAGTGAAGCGCTGAGGATGAACACTGAAGCTTTCTTT. It translates to CASSEALRMNTEAFF. This chain connects TRBV2 to TRBJ1-1; no firm D call. This CDR3 spans 15 amino acids. Germline-derived CDR1 and CDR2 are SNHLY and FYNNEI. V was cut by 0 bases and J by 0 bases, with 8 bases left in between.

The gene calls are TRBV6-5 and TRBJ1-2; no clear D gene. The CDR3 loop spans 15 amino acids. The germline V and J ends were trimmed by 5 bases and 8 bases, with 21 bases remaining between them. CDR1 is MNHEY, CDR2 SVGAGI, per germline. The CDR3 loop is CASSLSGQPRAGYTF. The CDR3, as DNA: TGTGCCAGCAGTCTCTCGGGCCAACCCCGCGCGGGCTACACCTTC.

This clone showed up just a few times. The chain employs TRBV5-4 and TRBJ1-2; TRBD1 matches at 10 bases. The V gene's germline CDR1 is SGHNT and CDR2 YYREEE (reference sequence). The CDR3 contains 18 residues. Trimming removed 0 bases from V and 8 bases from J; junction bases left unmatched: 16. The CDR3 sequence is CASSLDLGLYGTGAGYTF. The CDR3 coding sequence is TGTGCCAGCAGCTTGGATCTTGGCCTTTACGGGACAGGGGCCGGCTACACCTTC.

This clone was counted a single time. The chain has TRBV19 and TRBJ2-5; no firm D call. Trimming left V 5 bases short and J 5 bases short, with 6 bases between. CDR1 is LNHDA and CDR2 is SQIVND in the germline V gene (reference sequence). This CDR3 region has 11 residues. The CDR3 protein is CASSGRETQYF. Written as DNA, the CDR3 is TGTGCCAGTAGTGGTCGGGAGACCCAGTACTTC. Supplemented by reference TRBV19 and TRBJ2-5, the full variable domain reads DGGITQSPKYLFRKEGQNVTLSCEQNLNHDAMYWYRQDPGQGLRLIYYSQIVNDFQKGDIAEGYSVSREKKESFPLTVTSAQKNPTAFYLCASSGRETQYFGPGTRLLVL.

The chain links TRBV11-1 to TRBJ1-6; no clear D gene. Deletions cut 1 base from V and 10 bases from J, with 14 bases between. Germline lookup yields CDR1 SGHAT and CDR2 FQDESV (reference sequence). This CDR3 spans 15 amino acids. In nucleotides, the CDR3 is TGTGCCAGCAGCTTAGGACCCACTATCGGGTCACCCCTCCACTTT. Protein: CASSLGPTIGSPLHF.